This T cell receptor (beta chain) was identified in a study of blood T cell repertoires in COVID-19. Sequencing used immunoSEQ multiplex PCR; TCRdb keeps in-frame clones, though not all of them. The profile shows around 150,000 clones, about 86% of them singletons. The CDR3 loop spans 16 amino acids. The germline V gene has CDR1 SGHVS and CDR2 FQNEAQ. The junction had 10 bases not matched to a gene; V was cut back by 2 bases and J by 8 bases. The sequence came from a man aged 50 or older who had recovered from COVID-19. The source material was PBMCs or T cells enriched from blood (not recorded which). This sequence joins TRBV7-8 and TRBJ2-1, with 9 bases identical to TRBD2. In DNA form, the CDR3 reads TGTGCCAGCAGCTTATTGCCCGGGACTAGCATCGATGAGCAGTTCTTC. It yields the protein CASSLLPGTSIDEQFF.